This T cell receptor (beta chain) derives from a study of T cell responses to AZD1222 COVID-19 vaccine (dated by TCRdb to the early 2020s). General notes on the study: AZD1222 recipients given second doses at about 4 weeks or at about 12 weeks were pooled, since spike-specific TCR depth and breadth were not found to differ between the two schedules. Trial participants were enrolled by age into subgroups of 18-55, 56-69 and 70-plus years, and 148, 28 and 57 TCR-sequenced participants, respectively, were included in these subgroups. A total of 230 to 250 trial participants underwent TCR sequencing, of whom about 210 received two doses of AZD1222 and some 26 received two doses of the MenACWY control vaccine.

The paper as a whole reports these results and caveats: Participants were mostly white British and included more females than males, and it was suggested by the authors that clonal diversity may have been underestimated. Conclusions about previously exposed vaccinees were limited because only a handful of AZD1222 recipients were SARS-CoV-2 seropositive at baseline. CD4 TCRs associated with the vaccine covered the entire spike protein, and the dominant responses were in regions 160-218 and 743-854. Because no day 14 peak-response samples were available, the repertoires could be characterized only after the peak T cell response. After two AZD1222 doses, both the breadth and the depth of spike-specific TCRs were significantly higher than at day 0 and than in MenACWY recipients. The 56-69-year group was small, and its depth increase did not reach significance, likely because of low power. Reportedly, almost half of the unique spike-specific TCRs recognized epitopes lying outside the regions that are mutated in the B.1.351 and B.1.1.7 variants.

The time point label of this sample denotes: baseline before first vaccination. The vaccinee samples were drawn from two UK trials, COV001 and COV002, one of which was a single-blind randomized controlled phase 2/3 trial testing AZD1222 (ChAdOx1 nCoV-19) in healthy adults. For TCRbeta chain sequencing, PBMC samples were collected from trial participants at day 0 and at day 28 after the second dose. This clone was picked up a small number of times. Its antigen remains unidentified. Within one base of it there is no much larger clone, and no base qualities were kept. The CDR3 regions of human TCRbeta chains were analyzed by immunosequencing. Regarding the original processing steps: TCRs in the repertoires were compared against a reference library of SARS-CoV-2-specific TCRs that had been generated with the MIRA antigen-specificity platform. Breadth meant the fraction of unique TCRs that were SARS-CoV-2-associated, whereas depth meant the fraction of total T cells that were SARS-CoV-2-associated. Using the MIRA data, each spike-specific TCR was mapped to the spike region that the TCR reacts to and placed in a CD4 or CD8 class. Log10-transformed breadth and depth values were compared by one-way ANOVA with Sidak's multiple comparisons tests. Drawn from immuneACCESS, this table holds only the in-frame rearrangements with V and J called that TCRdb kept. Clones are partly lost; checked studies trace under half to an unresolved V gene and leave the rest unexplained. Clonal size and the V and J genes are those of that table, whereas D and trimming came from the DNA. The sample profile shows 150,000 to 200,000 clones; roughly 86% of them were found once. Clones ranked in the top ten supply around 5.5% of the sample.

Looking up the germline V gene yields CDR1 SGHDN and CDR2 FVKESK. Trimming takes 4 bases from V and 5 bases from J, and the germline ends sit 11 bases apart. Counted from cysteine to phenylalanine, this CDR3 has 13 amino acids. Only the CDR3 DNA is retained, 39 bases long and in frame from the first base. The sequence was obtained from an adult in good health. The rearrangement combines TRBV14 with TRBJ2-5, with no D gene named confidently. The sample was peripheral blood, taken on day 0 of AZD1222 vaccination. The CDR3 protein sequence reads: CASSPVPQETQYF. The DNA sequence is TGTGCCAGCAGCCCTGTTCCCCAGGAGACCCAGTACTTC.